This T cell receptor (beta chain) comes out of a study of shared clonotypes between healthy human individuals. In the study overall: The donor group consisted of two women and three men, aged 18 to 49.

CD8 cells classed as naive were CD45RO-negative and positively selected for CCR7, excluding terminally differentiated effector memory CD45RA+ cells. Germline V lookup: CDR1 MNHEY, CDR2 SMNVEV (reference sequence). CDR3 length equals 14 residues. Trimming removed 5 bases from V and 6 bases from J; junction bases left unmatched: 6. Assay: immunoSEQ multiplex PCR; the TCRdb copy retains only in-frame clones and omits some. The sample has 1.5 million to 2.5 million clones; about 95% are singletons. This chain links TRBV27 with TRBJ1-1; 10 positions agree with TRBD1. The sample was naive CD8+ T cells sorted from blood. This receptor was obtained from a man in his late teens or twenties in good health. The CDR3 DNA follows: TGTGCCAGCAGTACGACAGGGGGCTTAGCTGAAGCTTTCTTT. As protein: CASSTTGGLAEAFF.